This is a list of T cell receptor beta chains from one sample in a study of blood T cell repertoires in COVID-19. Libraries were prepared by immunoSEQ multiplex PCR; TCRdb keeps only in-frame clonotypes and omits some of them. The data hold around 99,000 clones, with over 70% observed a single time. Specimen: peripheral blood. The receptors come from a middle-aged man who had recovered from COVID-19. The CDR3 runs from the conserved cysteine through the conserved F or W. Each record gives: clone size, D gene, V gene, J gene, CDR3 DNA, CDR3 protein. The D gene is left open where the match is weak. The size entry is marked missing in some rows and otherwise reads once, few, many or a size class.

size: NA; D: NA; V: TRBV6-6; J: TRBJ1-1; DNA: TGTGCCAGCAGTTACGGAGGGGTTCACACTGAAGCTTTCTTT; CDR3: CASSYGGVHTEAFF
size: NA; D: TRBD1; V: TRBV27; J: TRBJ1-1; DNA: TGTGCCAGCAAAACGTGGGGACAGATGAACACTGAAGCTTTCTTT; CDR3: CASKTWGQMNTEAFF
size: NA; D: NA; V: TRBV6-5; J: TRBJ2-7; DNA: TGTGCCAGCAGGGAGGGGCCCTATTCCTACGAGCAGTACTTC; CDR3: CASREGPYSYEQYF
size: NA; D: TRBD1; V: TRBV5-1; J: TRBJ2-7; DNA: TGCGCCAGCAGCTTAACAGGGGGCGACGAGCAGTACTTC; CDR3: CASSLTGGDEQYF
size: NA; D: TRBD1; V: TRBV6-5; J: TRBJ2-1; DNA: TGTGCCAGCAGCATACCCGGGACAGGGTACAATGAGCAGTTCTTC; CDR3: CASSIPGTGYNEQFF
size: NA; D: TRBD1; V: TRBV9; J: TRBJ1-6; DNA: TGTGCCAGCAGCGTTGCTCAGGGGGTGGGTTCACCCCTCCACTTT; CDR3: CASSVAQGVGSPLHF
size: NA; D: NA; V: TRBV5-1; J: TRBJ2-5; DNA: TGCGCCAGCAGCTTAATGACAGAAGAGACCCAGTACTTC; CDR3: CASSLMTEETQYF
size: once; D: TRBD1; V: TRBV24-1; J: TRBJ2-4; DNA: TGTGCCACCAGTGATCCCGGGACAGGCAAAAACATTCAGTACTTC; CDR3: CATSDPGTGKNIQYF
size: NA; D: NA; V: TRBV23-1; J: TRBJ2-7; DNA: TGCGCCAGCAGTCAAAGGACACAAGACTACGAGCAGTACTTC; CDR3: CASSQRTQDYEQYF
size: NA; D: NA; V: TRBV7-2; J: TRBJ1-5; DNA: TGTGCCAGCAGCTTAGTACCGGGGAGCAATCAGCCCCAGCATTTT; CDR3: CASSLVPGSNQPQHF
size: NA; D: NA; V: TRBV6-6; J: TRBJ1-5; DNA: TGTGCCAGCAGTTACTCGGGGACTCCCGCAAATCAGCCCCAGCATTTT; CDR3: CASSYSGTPANQPQHF
size: NA; D: NA; V: TRBV2; J: TRBJ1-6; DNA: TGTGCCAGCAGTGAGTCTGGGGAGCGGTCACCCCTCCACTTT; CDR3: CASSESGERSPLHF